This T cell receptor (beta chain) was identified during a study of cytomegalovirus exposure and HLA in healthy donors (dated by TCRdb to about 2017). Background for the entire study: According to an earlier analysis of around 600 of the donors, about 190 million T cells yielded 117 million unique TCR beta sequences and about 300 Gb of sequence data. Roughly 290 gigabases of sequencing data and roughly 81 million unique TCR sequences made up an early release that covered approximately 620 HLA-typed donors. Of the approximately 400 genotyped donors, about 80% fell in the genetic ancestry cluster associated with self-reported Caucasian donors. The study was designed to test whether signatures of past pathogen exposure could be identified by cataloging public T cell receptors. The study used immunosequencing to profile the T cell repertoires of 600 to 850 subjects and linked those repertoires to cytomegalovirus serostatus. Along with the approximately 700-subject first cohort, a separate validation cohort of over a hundred different subjects was used. The study combined high-throughput TCR immunosequencing, statistical association of individual TCRs with disease status, and machine learning to predict cytomegalovirus infection status. To study patterns of TCR occurrence, a later analysis re-analyzed previously published TCR beta repertoires from 650 to 750 donors and added high-resolution HLA genotyping. The later analysis used no new phenotypic data to find candidate immune exposures, relying instead on TCR beta sequences and their occurrence across donors. An earlier analysis of fewer than 700 of the donors applied high-throughput TCR beta sequencing to assess whether each TCR beta V gene segment acted as functional or pseudogenic. Donor age, sex, ethnicity and CMV serostatus were collected together with the repertoire data. A later genetic analysis took genome-wide SNP genotypes for about 55% of the 666 donors and used that subset as a discovery cohort. Every repertoire in the discovery cohort had been generated on one and the same sequencing platform. Both class I and class II loci were covered by HLA typing, at four-digit resolution. The number of donors typed differed by locus, with about 629-640 for A, B, C, DRB1 and DQB1, roughly 520 for DQA1, 600 to 610 for DPA1, and approximately 470 for DPB1. Five DR-DQ haplotypes were treated as single units for association and clustering because of strong linkage in the cohort. On average, around 200,000 unique TCR beta nucleotide sequences were sequenced per donor among 398 genotyped donors of the cohort, with about 17% of those sequences being non-productive. What the study reported, not specific to this receptor: Sequencing depth was assumed to be roughly uniform across donors in the presence/absence analyses, though that assumption may not hold. In an earlier analysis of 587 of the donors, most TCR beta V segments appeared in productive rearrangements about 87% or about 30% of the time, broadly matching IMGT annotations. When HLA alleles, especially DR and DQ, strongly co-occurred, TCR associations were difficult to assign to individual alleles. In a later analysis, TCR association rates were found to vary across HLA loci, with the most associated TCRs seen for DRB1 alleles and the fewest for HLA-C alleles. Fewer than 20 rarely observed V segments, including chromosome 9 orphons, were excluded from the earlier analysis of about 610 of the donors because counts were too low. A cluster of highly shared sequence variants was judged likely to represent a technical artifact of the sequencing pipeline. In both the original and validation cohorts, the classifier was reported to diagnose cytomegalovirus status with high specificity and sensitivity. The authors suggested that the approach could potentially be generalized to other disease states and immunological phenotypes. Because HLA typing was missing for some donors at each locus, association tests included only the typed subset. A later analysis associated 15,000 to 20,000 TCR beta sequences with specific HLA alleles at a false discovery rate of 0.05. Some IMGT-functional V segments, including TRBV6-2 and TRBV6-3, could not be distinguished by the 87-base-pair reads and were therefore excluded. An association between a missense DCLRE1C variant and V-gene and J-gene trimming of TCR beta chains was found in a later genetic analysis and replicated in an independent cohort. According to a later genetic analysis, donors in an Asian-associated ancestry cluster had fewer N-insertions in productive TCRs than the roughly 700-donor mean. Immune exposure information for the cohort was limited to CMV serostatus. A few of the identified cytomegalovirus-associated TCR beta chains were confirmed in vitro to be specific for cytomegalovirus antigens. In a later analysis, most CMV-associated TCR beta chains were found to appear HLA-restricted, with HLA associations seemingly driven largely by CMV exposure. In a later analysis, HLA-associated TCR beta chains showed more clonal expansion and lower generation probabilities than non-associated chains that were equally common. Correlated functional status among segregating V segments might be attributable to linkage disequilibrium, but an unknown experimental factor could not be ruled out. A further reported finding was that TCR beta sequences accurately predicted the HLA-A and HLA-B alleles for most subjects in the first cohort. In the study, about 150 TCR beta chains were listed as associated with cytomegalovirus. Most TCR sequences were observed very rarely across donors, whereas some public TCRs were present in many individuals. Several of the top co-occurrence clusters appeared to be linked to parvovirus B19, influenza, CMV and Epstein-Barr virus, according to a later analysis. This cohort had only TCR beta chains sequenced, and the lack of alpha or paired-chain data limited which features could be detected.

The CDR3 holds 17 amino acids from the cysteine to the phenylalanine. Only the CDR3 part of the read is kept: 51 bases, read in frame from the first base. The germline V gene supplies CDR1 KGHSH and CDR2 LQKENI. V is reduced by 3 bases and J by 0 bases, leaving a spacing of 14 bases between them. Preparation of the library involved the immunoSEQ multiplex PCR assay. For the multiplex PCR, a mixture combining 60 forward primers for TCR Vbeta segments and 13 reverse primers for TCR Jbeta segments was used. The CDR3 region of rearranged TCR beta genes was amplified from genomic DNA with a multiplex PCR assay. The Illumina HiSeq System was used to sequence the amplified TCR beta libraries as 87-base-pair reads. Regarding the original processing steps: A later analysis counted around 72 million unique TCR beta chains across the 550 to 800 repertoires, and roughly 9.9 million of these chains were shared by at least two donors. Raw reads were error-corrected and collapsed into unique sequences by a nearest-neighbor algorithm in which closely related sequences were merged to remove PCR and sequencing errors. CDR3 sequences were aligned to IMGT reference sequences to assign V, D and J gene segments. Each retained sequence needed at least a six-nucleotide match to both a V gene segment and a J gene segment. Rearrangements were called productive when the CDR3 lacked stop codons and stayed in frame with V and J; all others were non-productive. CDR3 was defined by IMGT convention, running from the second conserved V-encoded cysteine to the conserved J-encoded phenylalanine. Sequences without an unambiguous match to a single V gene segment were excluded from the earlier analysis of about 600 of the donors. An earlier analysis of about 600 of the donors called V segments functional above 56.7% productive rearrangements and segregating when the between-donor standard deviation exceeded 5%. A statistical classification framework was built for diagnosing cytomegalovirus status from the catalog of TCR beta chain sequences. V and J gene assignment, in a later analysis, came from comparing TCR nucleotide sequences with IMGT/GENE-DB human TR gene sequences. Using the TCRdist pipeline, a later analysis assigned CDR3 sequences along with most-parsimonious VDJ recombination scenarios. In a later analysis, each TCR beta chain was defined by its CDR3 amino acid sequence together with its V-gene family, and reads without a unique V-gene family were excluded. As a way to deal with suspected cross-contamination and a sequencing artifact, a later analysis dropped 450 to 600 nucleotide sequences that were highly shared and had low generation probability. In a later analysis, a clonal expansion index for each public chain was calculated from normalized within-repertoire ranks of inferred template counts. A later analysis computed generation probabilities with a VDJ recombination model fitted to out-of-frame rearrangements, and checked the results against IGoR. In a later analysis, TCR-TCR, TCR-HLA and TCR-CMV co-occurrence was scored with hypergeometric tests, and a repertoire-size bias correction was applied to TCR pairs. To estimate false discovery rates, a later analysis permuted the HLA or CMV assignments 20 times. In a later analysis, co-occurring TCRs were grouped using DBSCAN, and TCRdist sequence similarity was added for clustering within HLA-allele-positive subsets. Repertoires with fewer than 30,000 or more than 120,000 public chains, plus five repertoires with anomalous nucleotide sharing, were excluded from co-occurrence clustering. TCRdb limited this immuneACCESS table to in-frame rearrangements with V and J called. A share of clones is missing; checked studies link under half to unresolved V genes, and the rest is unexplained. V, J and clone size were drawn from that table, and D and trimming were deduced from the DNA. The sample table holds some 140,000 clones, of which around nine tenths were seen once. The ten biggest clones cover 4% to 6.5% of the sample.

As regards this clone: It has no known antigen specificity. No base quality values were provided; no much bigger clone lies one nucleotide off.

In total, approximately 700 healthy bone marrow donors made up the cohort. All cohort members were sampled while nominally healthy, although unrecorded immune exposures were likely present. The donor was CMV seronegative and belonged to the group of 320 or so seronegative cohort members. A peripheral blood sample was provided by each donor, and peripheral blood mononuclear cells were used for TCR beta sequencing. Genomic DNA extraction from the blood cell samples was performed with the Qiagen DNeasy Blood Extraction Kit. The sample was PBMCs. Recombination connected TRBV18 to TRBJ1-4, and perhaps TRBD1 as D gene, on 5 matching bases. The receptor was derived from a woman in her 30s in good health and CMV-seronegative. CDR3 protein: CASSPSAQGTTNEKLFF. The sequence in DNA is TGTGCCAGCTCACCTTCGGCCCAGGGAACAACTAATGAAAAACTGTTTTTT.